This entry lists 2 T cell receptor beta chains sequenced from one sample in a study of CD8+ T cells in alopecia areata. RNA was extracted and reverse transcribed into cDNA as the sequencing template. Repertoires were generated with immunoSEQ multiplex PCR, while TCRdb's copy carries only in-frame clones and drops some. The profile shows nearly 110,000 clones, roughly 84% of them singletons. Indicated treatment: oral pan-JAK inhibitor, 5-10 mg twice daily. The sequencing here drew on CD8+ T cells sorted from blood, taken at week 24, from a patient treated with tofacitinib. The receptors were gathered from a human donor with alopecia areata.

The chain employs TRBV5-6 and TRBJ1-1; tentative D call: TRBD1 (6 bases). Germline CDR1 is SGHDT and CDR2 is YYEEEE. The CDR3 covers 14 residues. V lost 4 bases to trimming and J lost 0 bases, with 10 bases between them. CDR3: CASSPGTLNTEAFF. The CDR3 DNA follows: TGTGCCAGCAGCCCAGGGACATTGAACACTGAAGCTTTCTTT.

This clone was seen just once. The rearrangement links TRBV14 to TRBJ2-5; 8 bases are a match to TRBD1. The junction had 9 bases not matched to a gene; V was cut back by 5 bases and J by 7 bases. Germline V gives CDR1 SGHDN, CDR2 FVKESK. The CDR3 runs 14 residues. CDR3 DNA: TGTGCCAGCAGCTCTGGACAGGGATACGCGACCCAGTACTTC. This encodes CASSSGQGYATQYF.